This is a list of T cell receptor beta chains from one sample in a study of T cell responses to AZD1222 COVID-19 vaccine. Clones were sequenced by immunoSEQ multiplex PCR, and TCRdb holds only the in-frame ones, with some missing. This sample yields about 110,000 clones, of which roughly 84% are seen a single time; about 3.3% belongs to the top ten. The specimen was peripheral blood, collected on day 0 of AZD1222 vaccination. These receptors all stem from an adult in good health. The CDR3 runs from the conserved cysteine through the conserved F or W. Each record gives: CDR3 protein, CDR3 DNA, D gene, clone size, V gene, J gene. A D gene is named only where the DNA matches it firmly. Part of the rows lack a size; the others show once, few, many or a class for expanded clones.

CASRAWTGKNSPLHF	TGTGCCAGCAGGGCTTGGACAGGGAAGAATTCACCCCTCCACTTT	TRBD1	-	TRBV6-5	TRBJ1-6
CASSPDSNSGNTIYF	TGTGCCAGCAGCCCGGACTCAAACTCTGGAAACACCATATATTTT	-	-	TRBV5-5	TRBJ1-3
CAWRTGEGYTF	TGTGCCTGGAGGACAGGGGAAGGCTACACCTTC	TRBD1	few	TRBV30	TRBJ1-2
CASSFTGNEQFF	TGTGCCAGCAGCTTTACAGGGAATGAGCAGTTCTTC	-	once	TRBV6-5	TRBJ2-1
CASSFTGARNQPQHF	TGCGCCAGCAGCTTTACCGGGGCCCGCAATCAGCCCCAGCATTTT	-	-	TRBV5-1	TRBJ1-5
CASSLLAGQGSHEQYF	TGTGCCAGCAGTCTCTTGGCAGGACAGGGTTCCCACGAGCAGTACTTC	TRBD1	once	TRBV2	TRBJ2-7
CASSQGSGGDEETQYF	TGCGCCAGCAGCCAAGGGAGCGGGGGCGACGAAGAGACCCAGTACTTC	TRBD2	-	TRBV4-3	TRBJ2-5
CASSQDEGSGYTF	TGTGCCAGCAGCCAAGATGAGGGGTCTGGCTACACCTTC	-	-	TRBV3-1/TRBV3-2	TRBJ1-2
CASSQDPGGAEAFF	TGCGCCAGCAGCCAAGATCCCGGCGGCGCTGAAGCTTTCTTT	-	-	TRBV4-1	TRBJ1-1
CASSPRGTGGSYGYTF	TGTGCCAGCAGTCCCCGCGGAACAGGGGGCAGCTATGGCTACACCTTC	TRBD1	-	TRBV5-4	TRBJ1-2
CASSLGNTGANSPLHF	TGTGCCAGCAGCTTAGGGAACACAGGGGCTAATTCACCCCTCCACTTT	TRBD1	-	TRBV7-6	TRBJ1-6
CASTPGIESGNTIYF	TGTGCCAGCACCCCCGGAATCGAATCTGGAAACACCATATATTTT	-	-	TRBV11-2	TRBJ1-3
CASSPPGSGNTIYF	TGTGCCAGCAGCCCCCCAGGCTCTGGAAACACCATATATTTT	-	-	TRBV7-3	TRBJ1-3
CASSKGDRFSGNTIYF	TGTGCCAGCAGTAAGGGGGACAGGTTCTCTGGAAACACCATATATTTT	TRBD1	-	TRBV28	TRBJ1-3
CASSLFGTSGLFNEQYF	TGTGCCAGCAGTTTATTTGGGACTAGCGGTCTCTTCAACGAGCAGTACTTC	TRBD2	-	TRBV27	TRBJ2-7
CASFHSTGELFF	TGCGCCAGCTTTCATTCCACCGGGGAGCTGTTTTTT	-	-	TRBV5-1	TRBJ2-2
CASRSRGFIYGYTF	TGTGCCAGCAGATCCAGGGGGTTCATATATGGCTACACCTTC	TRBD1	once	TRBV6-5	TRBJ1-2
CASATDRGEGYTF	TGCGCCAGCGCTACCGACAGGGGAGAAGGCTACACCTTC	TRBD1	few	TRBV5-1	TRBJ1-2
CASSPSGRSTDTQYF	TGTGCCAGCAGCCCAAGCGGGAGAAGCACAGATACGCAGTATTTT	TRBD2	once	TRBV3-1/TRBV3-2	TRBJ2-3
CASSRGRDSNQPQHF	TGTGCCAGCAGCAGGGGTAGAGATAGCAATCAGCCCCAGCATTTT	-	-	TRBV7-9	TRBJ1-5
CASSPSGASYEQYF	TGTGCCAGCAGCCCCAGCGGGGCTTCCTACGAGCAGTACTTC	TRBD2	-	TRBV6-2/TRBV6-3	TRBJ2-7
CASSVQGAQGGTQYF	TGTGCCAGCAGCGTACAGGGGGCCCAAGGGGGGACCCAGTACTTC	TRBD1	-	TRBV7-2	TRBJ2-5
CASIYETQYF	TGTGCCAGCATCTATGAGACCCAGTACTTC	-	-	TRBV2	TRBJ2-5
CAWSVSGTRNSPLHF	TGTGCCTGGAGTGTTTCAGGGACCCGAAATTCACCCCTCCACTTT	-	-	TRBV30	TRBJ1-6
CAWSKGQGGTNYGYTF	TGTGCCTGGAGTAAAGGACAGGGGGGCACTAACTATGGCTACACCTTC	TRBD1	-	TRBV30	TRBJ1-2
CASRPQWAADYNEQFF	TGTGCCAGTAGACCCCAATGGGCCGCCGATTACAATGAGCAGTTCTTC	-	-	TRBV19	TRBJ2-1
CASSFPDPSSYTF	TGTGCCAGCAGCTTCCCGGACCCCTCGAGCTACACCTTC	-	once	TRBV5-4	TRBJ1-2
CASSLRGRDGYTF	TGTGCCAGCAGCTTAAGGGGGCGGGATGGCTACACCTTC	-	-	TRBV7-3	TRBJ1-2
CSVVAGENIQYF	TGCAGCGTTGTGGCGGGGGAAAACATTCAGTACTTC	TRBD2	-	TRBV29-1	TRBJ2-4
CASSLTGGGEKLFF	TGTGCCAGCAGCCTAACAGGGGGAGGTGAAAAACTGTTTTTT	TRBD1	-	TRBV28	TRBJ1-4
CASSQVGQGTTGELFF	TGCGCCAGCAGCCAAGTGGGACAGGGTACGACCGGGGAGCTGTTTTTT	TRBD1	once	TRBV4-3	TRBJ2-2